These 20 T cell receptor beta chains share one sample of origin, sequenced in a study of T cell responses to AZD1222 COVID-19 vaccine. Libraries were prepared by immunoSEQ multiplex PCR; TCRdb keeps only in-frame clonotypes and omits some of them. Here the sample spans roughly 180,000 clones, around 86% being singletons. The sequencing here drew on peripheral blood, taken on day 0 of MenACWY control vaccination. These receptors were collected from an adult in good health.

The chain joins TRBV19 to TRBJ1-2; D remains ambiguous. Germline values: CDR1 LNHDA, CDR2 SQIVND (reference sequence). Between the trimmed V and J ends, which lost 10 bases and 2 bases, there was a span of 8 bases. This CDR3 comprises 11 residues. The CDR3 here is CATSQNYGYTF. CDR3 nucleotides: TGTGCCACCTCACAAAACTATGGCTACACCTTC.

The gene calls are TRBV4-3 and TRBJ2-1, with a weak D call TRBD2 (6 bases). The CDR3 totals 15 residues. V was shortened by 4 bases and J by 2 bases, with 12 bases between the two germline ends. Germline V lookup: CDR1 LGHNA, CDR2 YSLEER. The CDR3 spells CASSLGGVTYNEQFF. The CDR3 nucleotides are TGCGCCAGCAGCCTTGGAGGGGTGACCTACAATGAGCAGTTCTTC.

The V gene is TRBV11-2, the J gene TRBJ2-5; tentative D call: TRBD2 (6 bases). The V and J ends lost 3 bases and 5 bases respectively, with 10 bases between them. The length of the CDR3 is 13 residues. Germline V gene lookup returns CDR1 SGHAT and CDR2 FQNNGV. For the CDR3, the DNA is TGTGCCAGCAGCTTCGCCAGCGGGGAGACCCAGTACTTC. Its protein is CASSFASGETQYF.

The rearrangement uses TRBV27 and TRBJ2-7; D might be TRBD1 (6 bases). The CDR3 has 14 amino acids. V was pared by 6 bases and J by 2 bases, with 14 bases between. CDR1 is MNHEY, CDR2 SMNVEV, per germline (reference sequence). CDR3 loop: CASRLQGPTYEQYF. CDR3 nucleotides: TGTGCCAGCAGGCTACAGGGACCTACCTACGAGCAGTACTTC.

The rearrangement uses TRBV9 and TRBJ1-3; tentatively, D is TRBD1 (6 bases). The CDR3 has 18 residues. The V and J ends lost 4 bases and 9 bases respectively, with 29 bases between them. The germline CDR1 and CDR2 sequences are SGDLS and YYNGEE. In nucleotides, the CDR3 is TGTGCCAGCAGCCCCCGATTATTACAGGGAGGGCTGGGTAGCACCATATATTTT. Amino acid sequence: CASSPRLLQGGLGSTIYF.

This chain connects TRBV9 to TRBJ1-4, with D hard to call. Deletions cut 0 bases from V and 5 bases from J, with 11 bases between. Germline CDR1 reads SGDLS; CDR2 reads YYNGEE. The CDR3 totals 15 residues. CDR3: CASSVGQSRNEKLFF. CDR3 nucleotides: TGTGCCAGCAGCGTAGGCCAGTCCAGAAATGAAAAACTGTTTTTT.

As regards this clone: Other nucleotide sequences in the sample specify the same CDR3. This rearrangement joins TRBV6-1 to TRBJ1-2, with unresolved D. The CDR3 loop spans 13 amino acids. Germline assignment: CDR1 MNHNS and CDR2 SASEGT. With 1 base removed from V and 1 base from J, the gap between germline ends came to 4 bases. The CDR3: CASSEGDNYGYTF. CDR3 DNA: TGTGCCAGCAGTGAAGGGGATAACTATGGCTACACCTTC.

The chain combines TRBV28 with TRBJ1-1; D unclear. CDR3 size: 12 residues. Germline assignment: CDR1 MDHEN and CDR2 SYDVKM. With 5 bases removed from V and 4 bases from J, the gap between germline ends came to 8 bases. The CDR3 sequence: CASSDWGTEAFF. The CDR3 DNA follows: TGTGCCAGCAGTGACTGGGGCACTGAAGCTTTCTTT.

This chain's CDR3 is CASSLAGVYEQYF. The CDR3 coding sequence is TGTGCCAGCAGCTTAGCAGGGGTTTACGAGCAGTACTTC. The chain combines TRBV7-2 with TRBJ2-7, with D possibly TRBD1 on 5 matching bases. The V gene's germline CDR1 is SGHTA and CDR2 FQGNSA. V was trimmed by 0 bases and J by 4 bases, leaving 7 bases between them. CDR3 length equals 13 residues.

The gene calls are TRBV5-6 and TRBJ2-1; TRBD1 matches 7 bases. Germline lookup yields CDR1 SGHDT and CDR2 YYEEEE. Trimming at V came to 0 bases and at J to 10 bases, leaving 4 bases not matched to a gene. This CDR3 is built from 13 residues. The CDR3 region has the DNA TGTGCCAGCAGCTTGGGGACAGGCGGCGAGCAGTTCTTC. This encodes CASSLGTGGEQFF.

The DNA for the CDR3 is TGTGCCAGCAGCCAGGGACAGGGAAGGAACGAGCAGTACTTC. Translating it yields CASSQGQGRNEQYF. This chain links TRBV11-2 with TRBJ2-7, with 9 bases lining up with TRBD1. Germline-derived CDR1 and CDR2 are SGHAT and FQNNGV. The CDR3 is 14 amino acids. Germline trimming cut 5 bases from V and 5 bases from J; bases unmatched to any gene: 7.

V and J are TRBV11-1 and TRBJ2-2; TRBD2 is a possible D gene (6 bases). Germline V gene lookup returns CDR1 SGHAT and CDR2 FQDESV (reference sequence). Deletions cut 5 bases from V and 8 bases from J, with 18 bases between. This CDR3 has 15 amino acids. CDR3 protein: CASSHAVGGLGELFF. Written as DNA, the CDR3 is TGTGCCAGCAGCCATGCGGTCGGGGGATTGGGGGAGCTGTTTTTT.

The chain recombines TRBV12-3 or TRBV12-4 with TRBJ1-1; D possibly corresponds to TRBD1 (6 bases). Trimming stripped 6 bases from V and 5 bases from J, with 13 bases between. The CDR3 spans 13 residues. The CDR3 coding sequence is TGTGCCAGCAGCAGAAACAGGGTTACTGAAGCTTTCTTT. Translation gives CASSRNRVTEAFF.

The CDR3 sequence is CASRRGPESYEQYF. As DNA, the CDR3 is TGTGCCAGCAGGAGGGGGCCGGAGTCCTACGAGCAGTACTTC. The rearrangement uses TRBV13 and TRBJ2-7; 7 nucleotides match TRBD1. The CDR3 contains 14 residues. Trimming at V came to 6 bases and at J to 1 base, leaving 6 bases not matched to a gene. CDR1 is PRHDT, CDR2 FYEKMQ, per germline (reference sequence).

The chain links TRBV30 to TRBJ2-7, with D possibly matching TRBD2 (7 bases). Germline V lookup: CDR1 GTSNPN, CDR2 SVGIG (reference sequence). The V end lost 2 bases, the J end lost 5 bases, and 13 bases lay between the germline ends. This CDR3 spans 13 amino acids. CDR3 sequence reads: CAWSWGGGNEQYF. Here the CDR3 DNA reads TGTGCCTGGAGTTGGGGGGGCGGGAACGAGCAGTACTTC.

V and J are TRBV11-2 and TRBJ2-7; maybe TRBD2 (6 bases). The V and J ends lost 5 bases and 4 bases respectively, with 15 bases between them. Germline V lookup: CDR1 SGHAT, CDR2 FQNNGV. The CDR3 spans 14 residues. The CDR3 DNA sequence: TGTGCCAGCAGCGGCTGGTCGGAGGGTTACGAGCAGTACTTC. It encodes CASSGWSEGYEQYF.

This clone was detected only once. The V gene is TRBV25-1, the J gene TRBJ1-2, with TRBD1 identical over 11 bases. The germline V gene has CDR1 MGHDK and CDR2 SYGVNS. The CDR3 has 16 residues. Trimming removed 2 bases from V and 7 bases from J; junction bases left unmatched: 9. CDR3 DNA sequence: TGTGCCAGCAGTGAACGGGGCGGGACAGGGGGATTTGGCTACACCTTC. Protein product: CASSERGGTGGFGYTF.

This rearrangement joins TRBV29-1 to TRBJ2-1; 13 bases are a match to TRBD2. V was clipped by 6 bases and J by 9 bases; unmatched bases: 11. The CDR3 runs to 15 residues. CDR1 and CDR2 (germline): SQVTM, ANQGSEA. CDR3 DNA sequence: TGCAGCGTGGGATTTGGACTAGCGGGAGCGGGTGAGCAGTTCTTC. This codes for CSVGFGLAGAGEQFF.

This chain connects TRBV10-3 to TRBJ2-7; D may be TRBD1 (6 bases). The length of the CDR3 is 12 residues. The germline CDR1 and CDR2 sequences are ENHRY and SYGVKD. V was cut by 6 bases and J by 4 bases, with 10 bases left in between. In nucleotides, the CDR3 is TGTGCCATCAGGGACACAGGGTACGAGCAGTACTTC. Its protein product is CAIRDTGYEQYF.

This clone was picked up one time. The chain employs TRBV11-1 and TRBJ2-3, with a tentative D call TRBD2 (5 bases). The CDR3 sequence is 15 residues long. The germline CDR1 and CDR2 sequences are SGHAT and FQDESV (reference sequence). V dropped 1 base and J dropped 2 bases, with 10 bases sitting between them. CDR3 nucleotide sequence: TGTGCCAGCAGCTTAGGACTACCCGCCACAGATACGCAGTATTTT. It specifies CASSLGLPATDTQYF.